This T cell receptor beta chain was profiled in a study of T cells in localized non-small cell lung cancer. Method: immunoSEQ multiplex PCR; TCRdb's copy keeps in-frame clones and lacks some. The table includes about 52,000 clones, roughly 89% detected once. The study, taken as a whole, reports: Higher blood T cell density tracked longer overall survival.

A remark on this clone: Its antigen is currently unknown.

The CDR3 sequence is 16 residues long. Unmatched junction bases numbered 9, after V lost 4 bases and J lost 2 bases. Germline V gene data show CDR1 as SGDLS and CDR2 as YYNGEE. This TCR was recovered from a male donor aged 60 or over with stage III squamous cell lung carcinoma. The sequencing here drew on peripheral blood, taken before any cancer treatment. V usage is TRBV9 and J usage is TRBJ2-7; 10 bases match TRBD2. The CDR3 spells CASSFTGTSATYEQYF. The CDR3, as DNA: TGTGCCAGCAGCTTTACCGGGACTAGCGCAACCTACGAGCAGTACTTC. Variable domain in full (rest from reference TRBV9 and TRBJ2-7): DSGVTQTPKHLITATGQRVTLRCSPRSGDLSVYWYQQSLDQGLQFLIQYYNGEERAKGNILERFSAQQFPDLHSELNLSSLELGDSALYFCASSFTGTSATYEQYFGPGTRLTVT.